The 17 T cell receptor beta chains presented below share a single source sample, sequenced in a study of blood T cell repertoires in COVID-19. Sequenced by immunoSEQ multiplex PCR; TCRdb stores in-frame clones only, minus some. The table includes around 230,000 clones, approximately 90% detected once. Sequenced sample: PBMCs or T cells enriched from blood (not recorded which). Receptors originate from a woman aged 40 to 50 with acute COVID-19.

The chain links TRBV30 to TRBJ1-1; D uncertain. Germline assignment: CDR1 GTSNPN and CDR2 SVGIG (reference sequence). This CDR3 spans 14 amino acids. Trimming took 2 bases from V and 2 from J, leaving 12 bases between them. CDR3 sequence (DNA): TGTGCCTGGAGTCGGGAGACCACAAACACTGAAGCTTTCTTT. It encodes CAWSRETTNTEAFF.

The V call is TRBV5-1, the J call TRBJ1-4; D remains ambiguous. This CDR3 is built from 14 residues. The germline V gene has CDR1 SGHRS and CDR2 YFSETQ. Trimming removed 0 bases from V and 4 bases from J, with 7 bases in between. The DNA of the CDR3 is TGCGCCAGCAGCTTGGCCCTCCGTAATGAAAAACTGTTTTTT. Protein sequence: CASSLALRNEKLFF.

This sequence joins TRBV2 and TRBJ1-4, with D unresolved. Germline V gene lookup returns CDR1 SNHLY and CDR2 FYNNEI. The CDR3 is 13 amino acids. Trimming took 8 bases from V and 7 from J, leaving 14 bases between them. CDR3 residues: CASEFSRGEKLFF. CDR3 sequence (DNA): TGTGCCAGCGAATTTTCACGGGGTGAAAAACTGTTTTTT.

This sequence joins TRBV5-1 and TRBJ1-5; no clear D gene. Trimming pared 0 bases from V and 4 bases from J, leaving 5 bases between. CDR1 and CDR2 from the germline V gene are SGHRS and YFSETQ. This CDR3 contains 13 residues. CDR3 residues: CASSLAVNQPQHF. The DNA for the CDR3 is TGCGCCAGCAGCTTGGCCGTAAATCAGCCCCAGCATTTT.

J is TRBJ1-2 and V is TRBV5-1; TRBD1 matches 7 bases. J gave up 1 base and V 4 bases, and 7 bases lay outside the gene matches. The CDR3 totals 15 residues. CDR1 is SGHRS, CDR2 YFSETQ, per germline. The CDR3, as DNA: TGCGCCAGCAGCCGGGGGACAGATTTTAACTATGGCTACACCTTC. It codes for CASSRGTDFNYGYTF.

The chain employs TRBV11-2 and TRBJ1-1; D remains ambiguous. The CDR3 spans 12 residues. Trimming pared 5 bases from V and 2 bases from J, leaving 6 bases between. The V gene's germline CDR1 is SGHAT and CDR2 FQNNGV. The CDR3: CASSPGNTEAFF. The CDR3, as DNA: TGTGCCAGCAGCCCGGGAAACACTGAAGCTTTCTTT.

The chain carries TRBV27 and TRBJ1-1; TRBD1 matches 8 bases. The ends lost 2 bases at V and 1 base at J; junction bases unmatched: 6. In germline, CDR1 is MNHEY, CDR2 SMNVEV (reference sequence). The CDR3 consists of 16 residues. The CDR3 protein is CASSLGTGYKNTEAFF. The CDR3, as DNA: TGTGCCAGCAGTTTAGGGACAGGTTACAAGAACACTGAAGCTTTCTTT.

The genes are TRBV30 and TRBJ2-3, with D maybe TRBD2 (5 bases). Germline-derived CDR1 and CDR2 are GTSNPN and SVGIG (reference sequence). With 3 bases removed from V and 1 base from J, the gap between germline ends came to 8 bases. The CDR3 is 13 residues long. The DNA for the CDR3 is TGTGCCTGGAGGAGGGCTGGCACAGATACGCAGTATTTT. This translates into CAWRRAGTDTQYF.

J is TRBJ1-3 and V is TRBV30, with 9 bases that match TRBD1. CDR3 size: 16 residues. The junction had 8 bases not matched to a gene; V was cut back by 1 base and J by 4 bases. The germline gives CDR1 GTSNPN, CDR2 SVGIG (reference sequence). The CDR3: CAWSAKQGAKGNTIYF. The CDR3 DNA reads TGTGCCTGGAGTGCAAAACAGGGGGCTAAAGGAAACACCATATATTTT.

The J gene is TRBJ2-2, the V gene TRBV5-1; 13 bases fit TRBD2. Germline CDR1 and CDR2: SGHRS and YFSETQ. Trimming took 4 bases from V and 2 from J; bases not matched to a gene: 8. This CDR3 has 18 residues. The CDR3: CASSVSRLAGGNTGELFF. DNA of the CDR3: TGCGCCAGCAGCGTTTCCCGACTAGCGGGAGGCAACACCGGGGAGCTGTTTTTT.

The chain has TRBV12-5 and TRBJ2-7; a weak D match, TRBD2 (5 bases). The CDR3 is 18 amino acids. Between the trimmed V and J ends, which lost 0 bases and 0 bases, there was a span of 18 bases. Germline lookup yields CDR1 LGHNT and CDR2 FRNRAP. CDR3 bases: TGTGCTAGTGGTTTGGTACCCGTGAGGACTCATAGCTCCTACGAGCAGTACGTC. Encoded protein: CASGLVPVRTHSSYEQYV.

The V gene is TRBV6-5, the J gene TRBJ1-2, with 8 bases that match TRBD1. This CDR3 comprises 15 residues. Germline CDR1 is MNHEY and CDR2 is SVGAGI. V lost 1 base and J lost 4; bases outside the gene matches: 5. This CDR3 is CASSYFQGATYGYTF. The CDR3, as DNA: TGTGCCAGCAGTTACTTCCAGGGGGCGACCTATGGCTACACCTTC.

This clone is a singleton in its sample. This chain uses TRBV19 with TRBJ2-1; TRBD2 might be the D (5 bases). The CDR3 is made up of 15 amino acids. The V gene's germline CDR1 is LNHDA and CDR2 SQIVND (reference sequence). Trimming cost V 3 bases and J 2 bases, with 11 bases left between them. The CDR3 DNA reads as TGTGCCAGTAGTATGAGGGAGAGCACCTACAATGAGCAGTTCTTC. This codes for CASSMRESTYNEQFF.

The rearrangement joins TRBV6-2 or TRBV6-3 to TRBJ1-5, with D maybe TRBD1 (6 bases). There are 17 residues in the CDR3. Between the trimmed V and J ends, which lost 5 bases and 1 base, there was a span of 18 bases. Germline assignment: CDR1 MNHEY and CDR2 SVGEGT. The CDR3 region has the DNA TGTGCCAGCAGTCTACAGGGTAGGGTAAAGAGCAATCAGCCCCAGCATTTT. This gives the protein CASSLQGRVKSNQPQHF.

CDR3 residues: CASSSPAGGNTEAFF. The CDR3 nucleotides read TGTGCCAGCAGTTCACCCGCAGGGGGCAACACTGAAGCTTTCTTT. This chain uses TRBV27 with TRBJ1-1, with 8 bases identical to TRBD1. In germline, CDR1 is MNHEY, CDR2 SMNVEV (reference sequence). The ends lost 4 bases at V and 2 bases at J; junction bases unmatched: 6. The CDR3 is 15 amino acids.

V is TRBV19 and J is TRBJ2-6; 7 bases map to TRBD1. CDR1 and CDR2 (germline): LNHDA, SQIVND (reference sequence). This CDR3 is built from 17 residues. Losses at the gene ends were 7 bases for V and 3 bases for J; bases not matched to a gene: 12. As DNA, the CDR3 is TGTGCCAGTATGGATTCGACAGGGTCTCTTGGGGCCAACGTCCTGACTTTC. This translates into CASMDSTGSLGANVLTF.

The V and J genes are TRBV6-5 and TRBJ1-2; possibly TRBD1 for D (6 bases). The V end lost 0 bases, the J end lost 5 bases, and 16 bases lay between the germline ends. CDR1 is MNHEY, CDR2 SVGAGI, per germline. The CDR3 contains 16 residues. The CDR3 DNA reads TGTGCCAGCAGTTACTCTACAGGGCCAAGGAGTTATGGCTACACCTTC. Translated: CASSYSTGPRSYGYTF.